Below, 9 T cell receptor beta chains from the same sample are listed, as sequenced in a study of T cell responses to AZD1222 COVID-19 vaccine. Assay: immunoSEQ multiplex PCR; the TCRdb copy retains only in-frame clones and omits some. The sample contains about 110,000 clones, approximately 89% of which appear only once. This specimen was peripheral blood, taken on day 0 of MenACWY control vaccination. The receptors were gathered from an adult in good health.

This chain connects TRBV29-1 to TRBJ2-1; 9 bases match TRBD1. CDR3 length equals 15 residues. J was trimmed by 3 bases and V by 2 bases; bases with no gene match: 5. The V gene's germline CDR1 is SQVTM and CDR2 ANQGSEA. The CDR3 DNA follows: TGCAGCGTTGAAACCGGGACAGGGTACTACAATGAGCAGTTCTTC. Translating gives CSVETGTGYYNEQFF.

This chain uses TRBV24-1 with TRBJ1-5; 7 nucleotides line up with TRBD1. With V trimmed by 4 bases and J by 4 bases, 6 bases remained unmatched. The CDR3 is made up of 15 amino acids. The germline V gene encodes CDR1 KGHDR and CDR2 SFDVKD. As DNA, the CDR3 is TGTGCCACCAGTGACCCCGGACAGGATAATCAGCCCCAGCATTTT. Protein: CATSDPGQDNQPQHF.

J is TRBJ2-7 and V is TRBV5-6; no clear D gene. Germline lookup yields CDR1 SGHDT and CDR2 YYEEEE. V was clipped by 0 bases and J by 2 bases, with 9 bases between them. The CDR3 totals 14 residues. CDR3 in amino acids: CASSLAARTYEQYF. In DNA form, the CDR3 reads TGTGCCAGCAGCTTGGCCGCCAGGACCTACGAGCAGTACTTC.

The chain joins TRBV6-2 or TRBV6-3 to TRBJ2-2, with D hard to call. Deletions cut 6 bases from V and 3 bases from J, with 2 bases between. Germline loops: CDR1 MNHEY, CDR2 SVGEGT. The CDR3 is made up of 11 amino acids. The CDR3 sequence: CASSHTGELFF. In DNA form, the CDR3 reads TGTGCCAGCAGCCACACCGGGGAGCTGTTTTTT.

CDR3 residues: CASSNTSDQPQHF. DNA for the CDR3: TGCGCCAGCAGCAATACTTCGGATCAGCCCCAGCATTTT. This chain joins TRBV5-1 and TRBJ1-5; D is unclear. Trimming left V 4 bases short and J 5 bases short, with 10 bases between. The CDR3 contains 13 residues. Per the germline V gene, CDR1 is SGHRS and CDR2 is YFSETQ.

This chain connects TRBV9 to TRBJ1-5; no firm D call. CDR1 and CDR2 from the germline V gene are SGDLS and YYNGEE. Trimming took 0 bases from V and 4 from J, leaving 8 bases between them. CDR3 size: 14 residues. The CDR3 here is CASSVAAGNQPQHF. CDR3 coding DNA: TGTGCCAGCAGCGTAGCGGCGGGGAATCAGCCCCAGCATTTT.

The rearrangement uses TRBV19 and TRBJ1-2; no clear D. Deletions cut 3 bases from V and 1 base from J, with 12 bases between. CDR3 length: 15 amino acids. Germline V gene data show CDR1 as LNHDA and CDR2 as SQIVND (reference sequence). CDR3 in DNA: TGTGCCAGTAGTATGTTTGTCGCCGTTAACTATGGCTACACCTTC. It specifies CASSMFVAVNYGYTF.

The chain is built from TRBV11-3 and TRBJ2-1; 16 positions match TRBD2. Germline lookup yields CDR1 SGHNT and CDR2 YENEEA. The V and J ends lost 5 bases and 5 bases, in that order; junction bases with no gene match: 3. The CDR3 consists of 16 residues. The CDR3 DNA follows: TGTGCCAGCAGCCAGGGACTAGCGGGGGGGAACAATGAGCAGTTCTTC. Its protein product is CASSQGLAGGNNEQFF.

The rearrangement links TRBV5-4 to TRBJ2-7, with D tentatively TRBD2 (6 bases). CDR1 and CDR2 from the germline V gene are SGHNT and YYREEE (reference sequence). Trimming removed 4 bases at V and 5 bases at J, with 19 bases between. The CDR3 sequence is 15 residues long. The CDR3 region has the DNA TGTGCCAGCAGCCCCTCCCTGGCGGGGATCCACGAGCAGTACTTC. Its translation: CASSPSLAGIHEQYF.